A single sample is the source of the 3 T cell receptor beta chains below, sequenced in a study of OX40 agonist ivuxolimab in advanced cancers. Some clones are missing from TCRdb's copy, which holds only in-frame ones; the method was immunoSEQ multiplex PCR. This sample has about 58,000 clones; 80% to 90% occur once, and the top ten carry 0.76%. Material: CD4+ or CD8+ T cells sorted from blood, obtained in a trial of the OX40 agonist ivuxolimab. The source of these receptors is an adult with an advanced solid tumor such as melanoma, head and neck, liver or kidney cancer.

The rearrangement joins TRBV7-6 to TRBJ2-2; perhaps D is TRBD1 or TRBD2 (5 bases each). CDR1 is SGHVS, CDR2 FNYEAQ, per germline. There are 16 residues in the CDR3. Trimming cost V 5 bases and J 0 bases, with 13 bases left between them. The CDR3 coding sequence is TGTGCCAGCAGCATTCCCAAGGGACCGAACACCGGGGAGCTGTTTTTT. As protein: CASSIPKGPNTGELFF.

CDR3 sequence reads: CASSPGTVNEQFF. CDR3 DNA: TGTGCCAGCAGTCCCGGGACCGTAAATGAGCAGTTCTTC. The V gene is TRBV6-4, the J gene TRBJ2-1; D is tentatively TRBD1 or TRBD2 (5 bases each). Germline CDR1 reads MRHNA; CDR2 reads SNTAGT. The V end lost 5 bases, the J end lost 7 bases, and 12 bases lay between the germline ends. The CDR3 is 13 amino acids.

The J gene is TRBJ2-5, the V gene TRBV30, with D hard to call. In germline, CDR1 is GTSNPN, CDR2 SVGIG (reference sequence). CDR3 length: 13 residues. Between the trimmed V and J ends, which lost 5 bases and 4 bases, there was a span of 14 bases. The CDR3 is CAWGLARTETQYF. In nucleotides, the CDR3 is TGTGCCTGGGGGTTGGCTCGGACAGAGACCCAGTACTTC.